The entry that follows covers one T cell receptor beta chain sequence. These data originate in a study of control samples from healthy donors and cancer patients. The table came from immunoSEQ multiplex PCR; TCRdb's copy has only in-frame clones and leaves some out. The sample contains roughly 130,000 clones, around nine tenths of which appear only once. Germline V gene data show CDR1 as MNHEY and CDR2 as SVGAGI. This CDR3 is 12 amino acids long. This clonotype originated in a middle-aged man in good health. The chain uses TRBV6-5 and TRBJ2-7, with D unresolved. Sequencing was performed on blood. The CDR3 region is CVSWAGSYEQYF. The CDR3 nucleotides are TGTGTTTCGTGGGCAGGCTCCTACGAGCAGTACTTC.